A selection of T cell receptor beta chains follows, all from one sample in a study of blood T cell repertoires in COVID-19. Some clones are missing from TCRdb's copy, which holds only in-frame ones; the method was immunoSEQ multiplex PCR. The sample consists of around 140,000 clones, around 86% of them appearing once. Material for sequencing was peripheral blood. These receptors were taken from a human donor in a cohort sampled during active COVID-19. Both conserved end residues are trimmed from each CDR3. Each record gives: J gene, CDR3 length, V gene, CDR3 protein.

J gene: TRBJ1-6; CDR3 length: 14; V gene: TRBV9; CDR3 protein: ASSPAPAGGNSPLH
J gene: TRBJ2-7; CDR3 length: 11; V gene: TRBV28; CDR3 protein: ASSLTPSYEQY
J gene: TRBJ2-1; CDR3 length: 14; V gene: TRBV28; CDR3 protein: ASSSESLAAYNEQF
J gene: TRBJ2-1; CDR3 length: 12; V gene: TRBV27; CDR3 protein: ASSFSRLREGRF
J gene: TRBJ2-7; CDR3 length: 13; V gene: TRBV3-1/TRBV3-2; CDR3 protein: ASSQLGQGTYEQY
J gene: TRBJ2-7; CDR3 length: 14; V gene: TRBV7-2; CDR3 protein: ASSLSRLAASYEQY
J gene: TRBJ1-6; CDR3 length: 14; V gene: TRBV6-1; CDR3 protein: ASSEGDSRYNSPLH
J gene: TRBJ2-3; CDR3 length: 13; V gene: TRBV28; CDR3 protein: ASPLRAGVVDTQY
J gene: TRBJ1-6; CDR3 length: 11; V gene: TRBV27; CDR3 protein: ASGPGTYAPLH
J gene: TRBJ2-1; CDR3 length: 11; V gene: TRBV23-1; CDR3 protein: ASSPERGNEQF
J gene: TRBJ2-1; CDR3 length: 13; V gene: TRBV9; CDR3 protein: ASSEVGVEYNEQF
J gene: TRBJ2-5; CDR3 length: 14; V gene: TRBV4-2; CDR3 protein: ASSHETGGFGETQY
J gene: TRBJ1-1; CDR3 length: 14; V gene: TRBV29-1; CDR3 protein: SVRDRGRGGDTEAF
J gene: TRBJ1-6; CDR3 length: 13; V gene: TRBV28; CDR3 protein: ASSSHDRNNSPLH
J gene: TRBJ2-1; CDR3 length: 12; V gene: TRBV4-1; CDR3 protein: ASSLSLGGNEQF
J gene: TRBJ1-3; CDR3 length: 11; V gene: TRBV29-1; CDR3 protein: SVEKGGGNTIY
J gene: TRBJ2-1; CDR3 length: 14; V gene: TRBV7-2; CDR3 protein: ASSLGDLGPSNEQF
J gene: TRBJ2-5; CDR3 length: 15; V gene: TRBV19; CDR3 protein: ASSPRLLAGGQETQY
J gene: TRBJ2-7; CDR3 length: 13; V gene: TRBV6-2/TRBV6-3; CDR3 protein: ASSPRMGGTYEQY
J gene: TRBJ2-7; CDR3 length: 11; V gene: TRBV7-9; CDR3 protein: ASRLAGGYEQY
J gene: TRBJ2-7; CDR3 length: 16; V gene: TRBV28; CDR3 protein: ASLSMGGGRGYNYEQY
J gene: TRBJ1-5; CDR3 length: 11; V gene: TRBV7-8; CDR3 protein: ASSFQGNQPQH
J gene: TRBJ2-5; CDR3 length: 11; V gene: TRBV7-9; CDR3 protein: ASRRGHGETQY
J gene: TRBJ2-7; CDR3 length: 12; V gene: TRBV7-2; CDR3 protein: ASSSSGSLYEQY
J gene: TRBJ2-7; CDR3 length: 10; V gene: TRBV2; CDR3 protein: ASRLGSYEQY
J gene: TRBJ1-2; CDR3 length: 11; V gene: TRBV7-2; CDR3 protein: ASSSGQDYGYT
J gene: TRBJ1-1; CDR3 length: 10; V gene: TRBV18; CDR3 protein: ASSPTGGEAF
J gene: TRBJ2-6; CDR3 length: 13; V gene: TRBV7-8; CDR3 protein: ASSGQGGGANVLT
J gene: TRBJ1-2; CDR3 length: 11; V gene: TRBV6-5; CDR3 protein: ASMNLANYGYT
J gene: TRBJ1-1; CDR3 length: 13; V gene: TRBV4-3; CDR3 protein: ASSQADRGNTEAF